These T cell receptor beta chains were read from a single sample in a study of beta chain features in type 1 diabetes. The table came from immunoSEQ multiplex PCR; TCRdb's copy has only in-frame clones and leaves some out. This sample has 250,000 to 350,000 clones, with 15% found just once. Source material: naive CD4+ T cells from blood. The receptor set was obtained from a man between 18 and 29 years old with type 1 diabetes. Each CDR3 is given with its conserved first and last residue. Each record gives: clone size, J gene, V gene, D gene, CDR3 DNA, CDR3 protein. The D gene is left open where the match is weak. A clone size is listed for some rows: how often the clone was seen (once, few, many), or a class if it is expanded.

>-|TRBJ2-7|TRBV9|TRBD2
TGTGCCAGCAGCGCCCGGGGGGTTGGCGAGCAGTACTTC
CASSARGVGEQYF
>-|TRBJ2-3|TRBV7-2|-
TGTGCCAGCAGCGTAGTCTTCCCAGATACGCAGTATTTT
CASSVVFPDTQYF
>-|TRBJ2-7|TRBV9|-
TGTGCCAGCAGCGTTGGAGTTACCTCCTACGAGCAGTACTTC
CASSVGVTSYEQYF
>few|TRBJ2-6|TRBV7-9|TRBD1
TGTGCCAGCAGCTTAACAGGGGCTGGGGCCAACGTCCTGACTTTC
CASSLTGAGANVLTF
>-|TRBJ2-7|TRBV4-1|TRBD1
TGCGCCAGCAGCCAAGTTGGGACAGCAGCCTACGAGCAGTACTTC
CASSQVGTAAYEQYF
>few|TRBJ2-7|TRBV5-6|TRBD2
TGTGCCAGCAGCCTGACTAGCGTGACCTACGAGCAGTACTTC
CASSLTSVTYEQYF
>-|TRBJ2-7|TRBV27|-
TGTGCCAGCAGATTCAGGGGCTCGGGGATGTACGAGCAGTACTTC
CASRFRGSGMYEQYF
>-|TRBJ1-4|TRBV28|-
TGTGCCAGCAGTTTAGCCGGTGGTAATGAAAAACTGTTTTTT
CASSLAGGNEKLFF
>-|TRBJ2-2|TRBV7-9|TRBD2
TGTGCCAGCAGCTTACAAGCGGGAGCGGACACCGGGGAGCTGTTTTTT
CASSLQAGADTGELFF
>-|TRBJ2-7|TRBV7-2|TRBD1
TGTGCCAGCAGCTTAGTTGGGACAGGAGGCGAGCAGTACTTC
CASSLVGTGGEQYF
>-|TRBJ1-5|TRBV19|TRBD1
TGTGCCAGTAGTATGGAGGGGGCACGCAATCAGCCCCAGCATTTT
CASSMEGARNQPQHF
>-|TRBJ2-3|TRBV5-6|-
TGTGCCAGCAGCTACTTCGGTAGCCCAGATACGCAGTATTTT
CASSYFGSPDTQYF